The 21 T cell receptor beta chains in this list originate from one sample, sequenced in a study of PD-L1 blockade in urothelial cancer. TCRdb's copy holds only in-frame clones and misses some; the assay was immunoSEQ multiplex PCR. The table lists around 33,000 clones, roughly 87% of them singletons. The time point here: peripheral blood 6 weeks after treatment start. Sequenced here: PBMCs, sampled around atezolizumab (anti-PD-L1) treatment. Receptor source: an elderly man with urothelial cancer.

This clone has only one observation. The chain recombines TRBV5-1 with TRBJ2-3; 9 bases fit TRBD2. The germline CDR1 and CDR2 sequences are SGHRS and YFSETQ. The CDR3 consists of 14 residues. Trimming cost V 4 bases and J 0 bases; bases outside gene matches: 0. The CDR3 nucleotides are TGCGCCAGCAGCACTAGCGGGAGCACAGATACGCAGTATTTT. This sequence encodes CASSTSGSTDTQYF.

V and J are TRBV30 and TRBJ2-7; tentatively, D is TRBD2 (5 bases). Per the germline V gene, CDR1 is GTSNPN and CDR2 is SVGIG (reference sequence). Trimming pared 2 bases from V and 6 bases from J, leaving 14 bases between. The CDR3 sequence is 13 residues long. DNA of the CDR3: TGTGCCTGGAGTCTTTCTGCGGCGGGCGAGCAGTACTTC. Its translation: CAWSLSAAGEQYF. Full variable domain (remainder filled in from reference TRBV30 and TRBJ2-7): SQTIHQWPATLVQPVGSPLSLECTVEGTSNPNLYWYRQAAGRGLQLLFYSVGIGQISSEVPQNLSASRPQDRQFILSSKKLLLSDSGFYLCAWSLSAAGEQYFGPGTRLTVT.

The rearrangement links TRBV6-1 to TRBJ2-2; 8 bases are shared with TRBD1. CDR1 and CDR2 (germline): MNHNS, SASEGT. The V gene end was trimmed by 0 bases and the J gene end by 6 bases; junction bases not matched to a gene: 6. This CDR3 is built from 16 residues. CDR3 region: CASSEAQGARAGELFF. In DNA form, the CDR3 reads TGTGCCAGCAGTGAAGCCCAGGGGGCAAGGGCCGGGGAGCTGTTTTTT.

V gene TRBV18 combines with J gene TRBJ1-5, with 9 bases matching TRBD1. Losses at the gene ends were 3 bases for V and 7 bases for J; bases not matched to a gene: 10. Germline V gene lookup returns CDR1 KGHSH and CDR2 LQKENI. This CDR3 comprises 16 residues. CDR3 protein: CASSPQTGGRVQPQHF. In DNA, the CDR3 is TGTGCCAGCTCACCCCAGACAGGGGGTAGGGTCCAGCCCCAGCATTTT.

J is TRBJ2-5 and V is TRBV7-2; D remains ambiguous. The V end was cut by 1 base, the J end by 2 bases, with 5 bases between. The CDR3 is 13 residues long. In germline, CDR1 is SGHTA, CDR2 FQGNSA. The CDR3 coding sequence is TGTGCCAGCAGCTTAGGGCAGCAAGAGACCCAGTACTTC. It is translated as CASSLGQQETQYF.

In the case of this clone: The sample carries other DNA sequences with the same CDR3. CDR3 loop: CASSLALAGVRETQYF. The CDR3 DNA sequence: TGCGCCAGCAGCTTGGCATTAGCGGGAGTTCGGGAGACCCAGTACTTC. J is TRBJ2-5 and V is TRBV5-1; 9 positions match TRBD2. The CDR3 loop spans 16 amino acids. Germline values: CDR1 SGHRS, CDR2 YFSETQ. J lost 5 bases, V lost 0 bases, and 8 bases had no gene match.

The rearrangement joins TRBV18 to TRBJ2-1; 11 positions match TRBD2. This CDR3 is 15 amino acids long. The germline V gene encodes CDR1 KGHSH and CDR2 LQKENI. The junction had 6 bases not matched to a gene; V was cut back by 3 bases and J by 8 bases. The CDR3: CASSPSGRALDEQFF. Here the CDR3 DNA reads TGTGCCAGCTCACCTAGCGGGAGGGCCCTCGATGAGCAGTTCTTC.

The chain uses TRBV27 and TRBJ2-1; a weak D match, TRBD2 (7 bases). Trimming stripped 1 base from V and 9 bases from J, with 16 bases between. The CDR3 contains 15 residues. Looked up from germline, CDR1 is MNHEY and CDR2 is SMNVEV (reference sequence). The CDR3 here is CASSLLAGGGLEQFF. DNA of the CDR3: TGTGCCAGCAGTTTATTAGCGGGTGGGGGCCTTGAGCAGTTCTTC.

The chain combines TRBV27 with TRBJ2-7; the D gene is possibly TRBD2 (6 bases). This CDR3 is built from 15 residues. The germline V gene has CDR1 MNHEY and CDR2 SMNVEV (reference sequence). Trimming shortened V by 0 bases and J by 6 bases, and 15 bases separated the two germline ends. The CDR3 DNA sequence: TGTGCCAGCAGTTTATCGCCAGCGGGCGGATCCGAGCAGTACTTC. It encodes CASSLSPAGGSEQYF.

V and J are TRBV5-1 and TRBJ2-7; TRBD1 matches at 8 bases. The CDR3 totals 14 residues. V lost 3 bases, J lost 1 base, and 3 bases stayed unmatched. Germline V lookup: CDR1 SGHRS, CDR2 YFSETQ. The CDR3 sequence is CASSSTGGSYEQYF. In DNA, the CDR3 is TGCGCCAGCAGCTCCACAGGGGGTTCCTACGAGCAGTACTTC.

The chain couples TRBV5-4 to TRBJ2-3; TRBD1 matches at 8 bases. This CDR3 spans 15 amino acids. From germline, CDR1 is SGHNT and CDR2 YYREEE (reference sequence). V trimming: 4 bases; J trimming: 3 bases; junction bases outside the gene matches: 7. The CDR3 reads CASSPQGAGTDTQYF. CDR3 nucleotides: TGTGCCAGCAGCCCCCAGGGGGCAGGGACAGATACGCAGTATTTT. Combining the CDR3 with reference TRBV5-4 and TRBJ2-3 gives the whole variable domain ETGVTQSPTHLIKTRGQQVTLRCSSQSGHNTVSWYQQALGQGPQFIFQYYREEENGRGNFPPRFSGLQFPNYSSELNVNALELDDSALYLCASSPQGAGTDTQYFGPGTRLTVL.

The rearrangement links TRBV5-1 to TRBJ2-1; 14 nucleotides agree with TRBD2. The CDR3 covers 17 residues. V gave up 3 bases and J gave up 3 bases; unmatched junction bases: 5. Germline CDR1 reads SGHRS; CDR2 reads YFSETQ. The CDR3 coding sequence is TGCGCCAGCAGCTCCGGGACTAGCGGGAGTCTCTACAATGAGCAGTTCTTC. Protein: CASSSGTSGSLYNEQFF.

V is TRBV30 and J is TRBJ2-3; 13 positions agree with TRBD2. From germline, CDR1 is GTSNPN and CDR2 SVGIG (reference sequence). Trimming cost V 7 bases and J 10 bases; bases outside gene matches: 8. The CDR3 is made up of 13 amino acids. DNA for the CDR3: TGTGCCTTAGGGACTAGCGGGGCAAGTCCGCAGTATTTT. Translating it yields CALGTSGASPQYF.

This clone has only one observation. V and J are TRBV7-6 and TRBJ1-2; a weak D match, TRBD1 (6 bases). The germline gives CDR1 SGHVS, CDR2 FNYEAQ. Trimming shortened V by 10 bases and J by 6 bases, and 12 bases separated the two germline ends. The CDR3 consists of 11 residues. The CDR3: CANKGVDGYTF. The CDR3 DNA follows: TGTGCCAACAAGGGGGTCGATGGCTACACCTTC.

V and J are TRBV27 and TRBJ1-2; 9 nucleotides align to TRBD1. V dropped 6 bases and J dropped 2; count of bases not matched to a gene: 7. This CDR3 spans 15 amino acids. Germline V gene sequence: CDR1 MNHEY, CDR2 SMNVEV (reference sequence). CDR3 in DNA: TGTGCCAGCAGAAGAAGAGACAGGGGGAACTATGGCTACACCTTC. Its protein product is CASRRRDRGNYGYTF.

The chain uses TRBV5-1 and TRBJ2-5; 8 bases fit TRBD2. The CDR3 has 15 residues. With V trimmed by 4 bases and J by 0 bases, 5 bases remained unmatched. The germline V gene has CDR1 SGHRS and CDR2 YFSETQ. CDR3 amino acids: CASSQSTSDQETQYF. CDR3 nucleotides: TGCGCCAGCAGCCAATCGACTAGCGACCAAGAGACCCAGTACTTC.

Only one count was recorded for this clone. The V gene is TRBV19, the J gene TRBJ1-5; TRBD1 matches 10 bases. Germline V CDR1 and CDR2: LNHDA, SQIVND (reference sequence). V trimming: 7 bases; J trimming: 9 bases; junction bases outside the gene matches: 12. CDR3 size: 15 residues. CDR3 amino acids: CASNLRDRGLGPQHF. DNA for the CDR3: TGTGCCAGTAATCTCCGGGACAGGGGCTTGGGGCCCCAGCATTTT.

This clone turned up a few times. The J gene is TRBJ1-1, the V gene TRBV5-6; no clear D. With 0 bases removed from V and 4 bases from J, the gap between germline ends came to 10 bases. The CDR3 consists of 14 residues. Germline CDR1 reads SGHDT; CDR2 reads YYEEEE. CDR3 DNA sequence: TGTGCCAGCAGCTTGGTGGGGAGGAGCACTGAAGCTTTCTTT. Translated, it gives CASSLVGRSTEAFF.

This chain connects TRBV5-5 to TRBJ1-1, with D unclear. Trimming pared 3 bases from V and 5 bases from J, leaving 14 bases between. Germline values: CDR1 SGHKS, CDR2 YYEKEE (reference sequence). The CDR3 contains 14 residues. CDR3 DNA: TGTGCCAGCAGCTCCGGACTGGGCGCTACTGAAGCTTTCTTT. Residues: CASSSGLGATEAFF.

The chain couples TRBV7-2 to TRBJ2-5; a weak D match, TRBD2 (6 bases). CDR3 length: 15 amino acids. Germline loops: CDR1 SGHTA, CDR2 FQGNSA. V lost 5 bases to trimming and J lost 1 base, with 14 bases between them. CDR3 nucleotides: TGTGCCAGCAGCCAAACGGGCGGGGCCCAAGAGACCCAGTACTTC. It encodes CASSQTGGAQETQYF. Looking up the rest from reference TRBV7-2 and TRBJ2-5 gives the full variable domain: GAGVSQSPSNKVTEKGKDVELRCDPISGHTALYWYRQSLGQGLEFLIYFQGNSAPDKSGLPSDRFSAERTGGSVSTLTIQRTQQEDSAVYLCASSQTGGAQETQYFGPGTRLLVL.

The J gene is TRBJ2-1, the V gene TRBV2, with TRBD2 identical over 11 bases. Germline CDR1 reads SNHLY; CDR2 reads FYNNEI. The length of the CDR3 is 14 residues. V shed 7 bases, J shed 9 bases, and the junction held 8 bases outside the gene matches. CDR3 DNA sequence: TGTGCCAGCACCCCGGGACTAGCGGTTACTGAGCAGTTCTTC. Residues: CASTPGLAVTEQFF.